This T cell receptor (beta chain) was observed in a study of control samples from healthy donors and cancer patients (dated by TCRdb to about 2020). From its cysteine to its phenylalanine, the CDR3 spans 13 amino acids. The sequence is cut down to CDR3 DNA, 39 bases in frame from base 1. The trim is 0 bases for V and 12 bases for J, with a gap of 12 bases between the germline ends. Per the germline V gene (reference sequence), SEHNR is the CDR1 and FQNEAQ is the CDR2. As regards this clone: Its antigen is still unknown. No per-base quality is available; no much larger clone lies one base away.

Receptor amplification or capture employed the immunoSEQ multiplex PCR assay. Not all clones reach the TCRdb copy of this immuneACCESS table, which keeps in-frame sequences only. Checked studies attribute under half of the gap to unresolved V genes and leave the rest unexplained. The sample table records 130,000 or so clones; roughly 89% of these occur just once. The ten most abundant clones make up approximately 8% of the sample. The V and J genes are TRBV7-9 and TRBJ2-1; TRBD1 is perhaps the D gene, given 6 matching bases. Specimen: PBMCs. This sequence originates from a man over 45 with head and neck cancer. The DNA sequence reads TGTGCCAGCAGCTTAGCGGGCCAGGGGAGGCAGTTCTTC. It is translated as CASSLAGQGRQFF.